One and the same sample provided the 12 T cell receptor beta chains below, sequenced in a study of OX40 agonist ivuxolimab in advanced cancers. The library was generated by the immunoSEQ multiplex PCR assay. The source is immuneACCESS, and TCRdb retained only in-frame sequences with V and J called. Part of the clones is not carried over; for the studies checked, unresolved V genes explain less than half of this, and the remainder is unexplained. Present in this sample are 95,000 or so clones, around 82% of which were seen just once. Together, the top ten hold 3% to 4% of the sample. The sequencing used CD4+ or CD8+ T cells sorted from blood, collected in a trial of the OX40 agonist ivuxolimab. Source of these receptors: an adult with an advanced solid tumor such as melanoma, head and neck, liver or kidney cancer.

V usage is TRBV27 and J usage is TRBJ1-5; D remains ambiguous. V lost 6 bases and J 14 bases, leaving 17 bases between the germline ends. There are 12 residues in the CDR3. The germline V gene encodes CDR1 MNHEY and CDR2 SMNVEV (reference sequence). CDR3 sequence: CASSPHLGREHF. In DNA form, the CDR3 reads TGTGCCAGCAGCCCCCACTTAGGGCGGGAGCATTTT.

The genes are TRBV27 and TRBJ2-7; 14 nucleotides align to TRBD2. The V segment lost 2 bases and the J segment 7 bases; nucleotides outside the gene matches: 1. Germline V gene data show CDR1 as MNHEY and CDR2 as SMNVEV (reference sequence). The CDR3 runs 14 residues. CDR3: CASSLGTSGSEQYF. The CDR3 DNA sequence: TGTGCCAGCAGTTTAGGGACTAGCGGGAGTGAGCAGTACTTC.

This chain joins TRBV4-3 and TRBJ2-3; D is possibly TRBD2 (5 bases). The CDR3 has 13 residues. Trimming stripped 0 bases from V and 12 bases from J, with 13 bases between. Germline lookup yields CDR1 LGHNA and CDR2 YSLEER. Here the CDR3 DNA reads TGCGCCAGCAGCCAAGATCGTTCGGGGTTACAGTATTTT. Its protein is CASSQDRSGLQYF.

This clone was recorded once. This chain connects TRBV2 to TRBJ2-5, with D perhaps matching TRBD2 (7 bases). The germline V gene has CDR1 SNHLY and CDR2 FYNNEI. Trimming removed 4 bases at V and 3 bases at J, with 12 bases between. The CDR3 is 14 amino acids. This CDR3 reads CASSGGGQKETQYF. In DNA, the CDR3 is TGTGCCAGCAGTGGGGGGGGGCAAAAAGAGACCCAGTACTTC.

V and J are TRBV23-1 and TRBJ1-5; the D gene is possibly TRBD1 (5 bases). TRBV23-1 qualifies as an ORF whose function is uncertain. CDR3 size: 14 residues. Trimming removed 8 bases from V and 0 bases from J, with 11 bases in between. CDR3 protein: CASDRDGSNQPQHF. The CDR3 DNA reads TGCGCCAGCGACCGGGACGGTAGCAATCAGCCCCAGCATTTT.

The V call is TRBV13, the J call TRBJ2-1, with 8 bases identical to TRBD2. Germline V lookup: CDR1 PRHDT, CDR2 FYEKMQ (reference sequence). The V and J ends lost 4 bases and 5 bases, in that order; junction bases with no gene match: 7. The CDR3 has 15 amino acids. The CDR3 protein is CASSSKLAGHNEQFF. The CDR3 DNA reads TGTGCCAGCAGCTCGAAGCTAGCGGGCCACAATGAGCAGTTCTTC.

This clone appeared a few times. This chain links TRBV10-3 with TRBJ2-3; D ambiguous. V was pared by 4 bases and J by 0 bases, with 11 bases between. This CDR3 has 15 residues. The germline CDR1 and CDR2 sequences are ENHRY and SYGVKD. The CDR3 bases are TGTGCCATCAGTGGGCAGACATCTAGCACAGATACGCAGTATTTT. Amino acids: CAISGQTSSTDTQYF.

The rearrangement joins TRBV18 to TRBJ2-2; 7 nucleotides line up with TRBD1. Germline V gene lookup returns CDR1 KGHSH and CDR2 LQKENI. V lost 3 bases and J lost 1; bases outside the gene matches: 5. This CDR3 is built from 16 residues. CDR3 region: CASSPADRRNTGELFF. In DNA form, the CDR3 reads TGTGCCAGCTCACCCGCGGACAGGAGGAACACCGGGGAGCTGTTTTTT.

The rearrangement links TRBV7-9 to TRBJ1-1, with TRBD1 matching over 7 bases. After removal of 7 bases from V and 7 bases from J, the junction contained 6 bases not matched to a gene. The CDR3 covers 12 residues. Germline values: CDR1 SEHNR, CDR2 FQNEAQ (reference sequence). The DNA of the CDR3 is TGTGCCAGCATCAGGGGGGGTGATGAAGCTTTCTTT. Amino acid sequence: CASIRGGDEAFF.

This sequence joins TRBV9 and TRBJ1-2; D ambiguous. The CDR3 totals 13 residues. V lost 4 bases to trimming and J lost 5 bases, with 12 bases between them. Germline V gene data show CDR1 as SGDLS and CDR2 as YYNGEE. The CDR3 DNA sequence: TGTGCCAGCAGCCCTCGGACGGAATATGGCTACACCTTC. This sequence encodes CASSPRTEYGYTF.

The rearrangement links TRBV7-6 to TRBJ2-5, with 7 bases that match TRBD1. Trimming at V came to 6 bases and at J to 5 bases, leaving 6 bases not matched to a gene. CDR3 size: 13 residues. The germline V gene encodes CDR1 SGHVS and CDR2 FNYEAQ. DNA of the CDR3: TGTGCCAGCAGAGGGGGCGCGTCCGAGACCCAGTACTTC. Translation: CASRGGASETQYF.

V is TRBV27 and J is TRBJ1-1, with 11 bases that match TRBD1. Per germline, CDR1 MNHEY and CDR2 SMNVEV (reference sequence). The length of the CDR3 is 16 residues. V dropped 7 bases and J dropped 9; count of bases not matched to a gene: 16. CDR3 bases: TGTGCCAGCACTTCACCCGGGACAGGGGGAACAACTAAAGCTTTCTTT. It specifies CASTSPGTGGTTKAFF.